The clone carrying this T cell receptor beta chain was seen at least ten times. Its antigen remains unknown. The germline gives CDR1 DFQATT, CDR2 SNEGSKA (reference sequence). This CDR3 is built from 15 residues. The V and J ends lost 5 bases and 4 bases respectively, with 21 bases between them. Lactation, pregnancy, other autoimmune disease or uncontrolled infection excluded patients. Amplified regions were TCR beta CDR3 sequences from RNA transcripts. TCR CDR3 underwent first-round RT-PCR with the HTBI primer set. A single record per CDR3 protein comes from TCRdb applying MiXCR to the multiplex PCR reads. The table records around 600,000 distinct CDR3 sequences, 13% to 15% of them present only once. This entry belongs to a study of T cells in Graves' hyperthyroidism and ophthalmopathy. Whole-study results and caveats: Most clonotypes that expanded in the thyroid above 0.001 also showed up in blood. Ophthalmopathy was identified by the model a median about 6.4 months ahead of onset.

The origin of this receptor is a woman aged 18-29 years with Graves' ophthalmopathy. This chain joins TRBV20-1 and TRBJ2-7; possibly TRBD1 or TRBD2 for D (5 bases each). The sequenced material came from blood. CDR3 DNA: TGCAGTGCTTATGGGACCTCTACTCCCCCGTACGAGCAGTACTTC. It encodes CSAYGTSTPPYEQYF.